The clone carrying this T cell receptor (beta chain) was seen a handful of times. Time point here: sample taken at primary tumor resection. Whole RNA was taken from tumor, nontumor lung or frozen PBMC; it was then sequenced unsorted. The donors comprised some 78 untreated early-stage non-small cell lung cancer patients. These data come from a study of spatial heterogeneity in lung cancer. Study-level information: Consistent detection of more beta-chain than alpha-chain sequences was observed.

Individually, TCR cDNA molecules were each labelled with a unique molecular identifier. One entry per CDR3 protein results from TCRdb running MiXCR on the 5' RACE reads. Of 45,000 or so distinct CDR3 sequences in the sample, about an eighth were seen once. The length of the CDR3 is 12 residues. The germline V and J ends were trimmed by 7 bases and 0 bases, with 5 bases remaining between them. Germline-derived CDR1 and CDR2 are MDHEN and SYDVKM. The sample in question was PBMCs, obtained at surgery. The clonotype comes from a female donor with early-stage non-small cell lung cancer. The chain recombines TRBV28 with TRBJ2-3; D unclear. As DNA, the CDR3 is TGTGCCAGCACGATTAGCACAGATACGCAGTATTTT. Amino acids: CASTISTDTQYF. The variable domain in full, with the rest retrieved from reference TRBV28 and TRBJ2-3, is DVKVTQSSRYLVKRTGEKVFLECVQDMDHENMFWYRQDPGLGLRLIYFSYDVKMKEKGDIPEGYSVSREKKERFSLILESASTNQTSMYLCASTISTDTQYFGPGTRLTVL.